Listed below are T cell receptor beta chains from one sample, sequenced in a study of shared clonotypes between healthy human individuals. Generated by immunoSEQ multiplex PCR, the TCRdb table keeps only in-frame clones and is missing some. This sample has millions of clones; over 85% occur once, and the top ten carry roughly 0.14%. Sequences were obtained from naive CD4+ T cells sorted from blood. These receptors were taken from a man between 18 and 29 years old in good health. The conserved cysteine and the conserved F or W are not part of the CDR3 here. Each record gives: clone size, J gene, V gene, CDR3 protein. Expanded clones are given a class, and other clones once, few, many or no size at all.

abundance: once
j_gene: TRBJ1-6
v_gene: TRBV5-4
CDR3aa: ASSSQGSDSPLH

abundance: .
j_gene: TRBJ2-1
v_gene: TRBV15
CDR3aa: ATERGGNEQF

abundance: .
j_gene: TRBJ1-5
v_gene: TRBV5-5
CDR3aa: ASSLDWSAGVFDSNQPQH

abundance: .
j_gene: TRBJ2-3
v_gene: TRBV10-3
CDR3aa: AISENAGVGAITDTQY

abundance: .
j_gene: TRBJ2-7
v_gene: TRBV7-9
CDR3aa: ASSLIWGQGEQY

abundance: .
j_gene: TRBJ1-6
v_gene: TRBV7-2
CDR3aa: ASSFGGGNSPLH

abundance: .
j_gene: TRBJ1-5
v_gene: TRBV2
CDR3aa: ASSLQGSGGNQPQH

abundance: .
j_gene: TRBJ2-7
v_gene: TRBV14
CDR3aa: ASSRGTSGAYEQY

abundance: .
j_gene: TRBJ2-3
v_gene: TRBV5-6
CDR3aa: ASSLRLAGVTDTQY

abundance: few
j_gene: TRBJ1-6
v_gene: TRBV28
CDR3aa: ASSLGAGSPLH

abundance: .
j_gene: TRBJ2-6
v_gene: TRBV9
CDR3aa: ASSKNPGFSGANVLT

abundance: .
j_gene: TRBJ1-6
v_gene: TRBV9
CDR3aa: ASSVGPGNSPLH

abundance: .
j_gene: TRBJ1-1
v_gene: TRBV28
CDR3aa: ASSTGTLNTEAF

abundance: .
j_gene: TRBJ2-7
v_gene: TRBV27
CDR3aa: ASSLGLAGDYEQY

abundance: .
j_gene: TRBJ2-3
v_gene: TRBV7-7
CDR3aa: ASSPGQGGDTQY

abundance: .
j_gene: TRBJ2-2
v_gene: TRBV10-3
CDR3aa: AIGRLAGGPNTGELF

abundance: .
j_gene: TRBJ2-7
v_gene: TRBV6-5
CDR3aa: ASGRDSYEQY

abundance: few
j_gene: TRBJ2-3
v_gene: TRBV7-9
CDR3aa: ASSDTDTQY

abundance: once
j_gene: TRBJ1-2
v_gene: TRBV5-1
CDR3aa: ASSLQQGDYGYT

abundance: .
j_gene: TRBJ2-7
v_gene: TRBV6-5
CDR3aa: ASSRGTSGTHEQY

abundance: .
j_gene: TRBJ2-1
v_gene: TRBV6-5
CDR3aa: ASSRTRPNEQF

abundance: .
j_gene: TRBJ2-7
v_gene: TRBV6-4
CDR3aa: ASTKDRDISYEQY

abundance: .
j_gene: TRBJ2-3
v_gene: TRBV19
CDR3aa: ASSMPREPSTDTQY

abundance: .
j_gene: TRBJ2-3
v_gene: TRBV5-4
CDR3aa: ASSGGSTPGTDTQY

abundance: .
j_gene: TRBJ1-1
v_gene: TRBV6-1
CDR3aa: ASSEAGVGFQAF

abundance: once
j_gene: TRBJ2-7
v_gene: TRBV21-1
CDR3aa: ASSGRDRDGYEQY

abundance: .
j_gene: TRBJ1-4
v_gene: TRBV7-6
CDR3aa: ASSLAGNEKLF

abundance: .
j_gene: TRBJ1-2
v_gene: TRBV7-9
CDR3aa: ASRGVTPYGYT

abundance: few
j_gene: TRBJ1-6
v_gene: TRBV18
CDR3aa: ASSPPATGKSNSPLH

abundance: once
j_gene: TRBJ2-3
v_gene: TRBV6-1
CDR3aa: ASSDERTGRADTQY

abundance: .
j_gene: TRBJ2-1
v_gene: TRBV25-1
CDR3aa: ASSDSVSYNEQF

abundance: .
j_gene: .
v_gene: TRBV29-1
CDR3aa: SVGTDYYEQY

abundance: .
j_gene: TRBJ2-7
v_gene: TRBV6-1
CDR3aa: ASSGARQGPNEQY

abundance: .
j_gene: TRBJ2-7
v_gene: TRBV19
CDR3aa: ASSISDGKRGQY

abundance: .
j_gene: TRBJ2-3
v_gene: TRBV19
CDR3aa: ASSIQTSITDTQY

abundance: .
j_gene: TRBJ1-2
v_gene: TRBV29-1
CDR3aa: SVDGYT

abundance: .
j_gene: TRBJ2-4
v_gene: TRBV4-3
CDR3aa: ASRPLAGGPDDKNIQY